This entry lists 2 T cell receptor beta chains sequenced from one sample in a study of cytomegalovirus exposure and HLA in healthy donors. Some clones are missing from TCRdb's copy, which holds only in-frame ones; the method was immunoSEQ multiplex PCR. The sample records 92,000 or so clones, around 96% being singletons. The material sequenced was PBMCs. The receptors shown here come from a man aged 18 to 29 in good health and CMV-seronegative.

This clone was detected only once. Here the CDR3 DNA reads TGTGCCAGCTCCTCCCCGGCGGGAGTGGGACCCTCCTACAATGAGCAGTTCTTC. Its translation is CASSSPAGVGPSYNEQFF. The J gene is TRBJ2-1, the V gene TRBV7-9; 7 bases are a match to TRBD2. V lost 8 bases and J lost 0; bases outside the gene matches: 16. The CDR3 spans 18 residues. In germline, CDR1 is SEHNR, CDR2 FQNEAQ (reference sequence).

V usage is TRBV5-1 and J usage is TRBJ2-1; D remains unclear. CDR1 and CDR2 (germline): SGHRS, YFSETQ. The germline V and J ends were trimmed by 6 bases and 5 bases, with 12 bases remaining between them. CDR3 size: 13 residues. Written as DNA, the CDR3 is TGCGCCAGCACCTCGGTAGCCGACAATGAGCAGTTCTTC. Residues: CASTSVADNEQFF.